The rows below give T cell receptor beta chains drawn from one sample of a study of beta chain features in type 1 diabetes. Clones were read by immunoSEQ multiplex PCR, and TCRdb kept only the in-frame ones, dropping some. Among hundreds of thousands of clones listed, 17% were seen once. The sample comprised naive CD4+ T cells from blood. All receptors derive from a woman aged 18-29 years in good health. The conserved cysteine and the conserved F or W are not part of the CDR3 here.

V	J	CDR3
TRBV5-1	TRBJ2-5	ASSFGQGAETQY
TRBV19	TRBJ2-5	ASSKTSGRVLETQY
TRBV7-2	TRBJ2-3	ASSLAASGSRGTQY
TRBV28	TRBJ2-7	ATERPNMYEQY
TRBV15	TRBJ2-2	ATSREYNTGELF
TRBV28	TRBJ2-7	ASSFGTSGTYEQY
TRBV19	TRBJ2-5	ASSAGLAGGQETQY
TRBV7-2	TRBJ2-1	ASSPQGNEQF
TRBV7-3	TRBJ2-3	ASSFGLVTDTQY
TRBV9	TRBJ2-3	ASSTGTGVTDTQY
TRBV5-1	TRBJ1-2	ASSSVRVGDGYT
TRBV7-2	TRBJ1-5	ASSKQENAQPQH
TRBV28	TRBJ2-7	ASRPTPGQHSYEQY
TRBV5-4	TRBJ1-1	ASSFANSEAF
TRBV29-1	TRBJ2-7	SVSNAYEQY
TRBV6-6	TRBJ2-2	ASSLGGTNTGELF
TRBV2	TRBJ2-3	ASSRGRASGVTDTQY
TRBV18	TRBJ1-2	ASSPGQGDYGYT
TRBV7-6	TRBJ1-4	ASSHGQGTEKLF
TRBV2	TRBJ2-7	ASSESRQAVGEQY
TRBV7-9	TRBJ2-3	ASSTRSSGDTQY
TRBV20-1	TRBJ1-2	SASVNYGYT
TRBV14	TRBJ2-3	ASSQGFFTDTQY
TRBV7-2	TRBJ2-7	ASSLAGRSSYEQY
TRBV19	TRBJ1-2	ASSPLGEANYGYT
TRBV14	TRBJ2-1	ASSQLTGGYNEQF
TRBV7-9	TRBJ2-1	ASSLSEGNKQF
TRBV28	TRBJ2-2	ASSPRDGGLRVKLF
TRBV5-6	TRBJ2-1	ASSSTDQRPEQF
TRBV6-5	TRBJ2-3	ASSSPGENTQY
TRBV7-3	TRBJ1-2	ASSLDREVGYT
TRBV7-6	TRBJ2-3	ASSLGSTDTQY
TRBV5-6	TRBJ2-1	ASSSGGASGRHNEQF
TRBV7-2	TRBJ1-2	ASSYGQPGGYGYT
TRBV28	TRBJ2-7	ASSLGGTGLNEQY
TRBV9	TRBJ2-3	ASSDEKGTGTQY
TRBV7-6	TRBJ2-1	ASTAKGYRDRGRSEQF
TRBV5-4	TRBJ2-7	ASSRGTLYEQY
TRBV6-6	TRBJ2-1	ASSYPLADYNEQF